These T cell receptor beta chains were read from a single sample in a study of blood T cell repertoires in COVID-19. Sequencing was performed with immunoSEQ multiplex PCR; in TCRdb, only in-frame clones are kept and a portion is missing. The top ten hold more than 3.5% of the sample, which has 200,000 to 250,000 clones, roughly 89% seen once. The specimen was PBMCs or T cells enriched from blood (not recorded which). The receptor set was obtained from a woman between 35 and 50 years old with acute COVID-19. CDR3s include the opening cysteine and the closing phenylalanine or tryptophan. The D gene is left open where the match is weak. Not all rows give a size; the values are once, few, many and, for expanded clones, a class.

-	13	once	TRBV6-2/TRBV6-3	TRBJ2-1	TGTGCCAGCAGTTACTCTTATACCACGGGGCAGTTCTTC	CASSYSYTTGQFF
-	15	once	TRBV15	TRBJ1-2	TGTGCCACCAGGAGCCGGGTGGATGGAAACTATGGCTACACCTTC	CATRSRVDGNYGYTF
TRBD1	17	-	TRBV6-1	TRBJ1-6	TGTGCCAGCAGTGAAGGGAGGACAGGGATCTATAATTCACCCCTCCACTTT	CASSEGRTGIYNSPLHF
-	14	few	TRBV5-4	TRBJ1-1	TGTGCCAGCAGCCAGACCGCCGGGAGCCCTGAAGCTTTCTTT	CASSQTAGSPEAFF
TRBD2	16	-	TRBV4-3	TRBJ2-7	TGCGCCAGCAGCCAAGAGACTAGCGGGGCCGCCTACGAGCAGTACTTC	CASSQETSGAAYEQYF
TRBD1	15	-	TRBV5-8	TRBJ1-2	TGTGCCAGCAGCTCACCGGGACAGGGGGCGAGAGGCTACACCTTC	CASSSPGQGARGYTF
-	13	-	TRBV18	TRBJ2-2	TGTGCCAGCTCACCTACTTCCACCGGGGAGCTGTTTTTT	CASSPTSTGELFF
TRBD2	14	-	TRBV4-2	TRBJ2-1	TGTGCCAGCAGCCCAACCGGACTAGCGGCTGAGCAGTTCTTC	CASSPTGLAAEQFF
TRBD1	15	-	TRBV4-1	TRBJ2-4	TGCGCCAGCAGCACATGGGGACAGAACTCAAACATTCAGTACTTC	CASSTWGQNSNIQYF
TRBD1	13	-	TRBV18	TRBJ1-1	TGTGCCAGCTCACCGGGACAGACATTTGAAGCTTTCTTT	CASSPGQTFEAFF
-	13	-	TRBV6-5	TRBJ2-7	TGTGCCAGCAGGGTAGACCAATCAGGCGAGCAGTACTTC	CASRVDQSGEQYF
-	13	-	TRBV5-6	TRBJ1-2	TGTGCCAGCAGCTCGACAGCCCTCTATGGCTACACCTTC	CASSSTALYGYTF
TRBD1	17	-	TRBV7-9	TRBJ1-1	TGTGCCAGCAGCTTAATTCCCGGACAGGGGGCCAACACTGAAGCTTTCTTT	CASSLIPGQGANTEAFF
TRBD1	16	-	TRBV7-2	TRBJ1-1	TGTGCCAGCAGCCCAGGACAGGGGGCTGGGGGCACTGAAGCTTTCTTT	CASSPGQGAGGTEAFF
TRBD2	17	-	TRBV7-8	TRBJ2-1	TGTGCCAGCAAAATTCTTCGGATAGCGGGGGGGCACAATGAGCAGTTCTTC	CASKILRIAGGHNEQFF
-	14	-	TRBV3-1/TRBV3-2	TRBJ2-5	TGTGCCAGCAGCCAAGGACGGGGTCGGAAGACCCAGTACTTC	CASSQGRGRKTQYF
-	15	-	TRBV5-1	TRBJ1-1	TGCGCCAGCAGCTTGGACATTCCCCTGAACACTGAAGCTTTCTTT	CASSLDIPLNTEAFF
-	13	-	TRBV7-8	TRBJ1-5	TGTGCCAGCAGCTTAGCCCGAGAACAGCCCCAGCATTTT	CASSLAREQPQHF
TRBD1	17	-	TRBV9	TRBJ2-3	TGTGCCAGCAGCGCATACAGGGGCGGCTCTGGCACAGATACGCAGTATTTT	CASSAYRGGSGTDTQYF
TRBD1	16	-	TRBV9	TRBJ1-2	TGTGCCAGCAGCGCAAGGACAGGGGGAAATTACTATGGCTACACCTTC	CASSARTGGNYYGYTF
-	16	-	TRBV11-1	TRBJ2-3	TGTGCCAGCAGCTTACTTCCTCAGCGATACACAGATACGCAGTATTTT	CASSLLPQRYTDTQYF
-	13	-	TRBV5-1	TRBJ1-1	TGCGCCAGCAGGCTGACAGAGAACACTGAAGCTTTCTTT	CASRLTENTEAFF
TRBD2	21	-	TRBV10-3	TRBJ2-1	TGTGCCATCAGTGGTCCCAGACGAAAGACTAGCGGGGGGGATCTGTACAATGAGCAGTTCTTC	CAISGPRRKTSGGDLYNEQFF
-	12	-	TRBV5-4	TRBJ2-5	TGTGCCAGCAACCCAACGGGGGAGACCCAGTACTTC	CASNPTGETQYF
TRBD1	15	-	TRBV27	TRBJ1-2	TGTGCCAGCAGTACCCCGGGACAGGGGGCGGTCGGCTACACCTTC	CASSTPGQGAVGYTF
TRBD2	16	-	TRBV5-1	TRBJ2-5	TGCGCCAGCAGCTTGCGGAGCGGGGGGGCCGGGGAGACCCAGTACTTC	CASSLRSGGAGETQYF
-	12	-	TRBV11-2	TRBJ2-7	TGTGCCAGCAGCTTGGGGCACTACGAGCAGTACTTC	CASSLGHYEQYF
TRBD1	13	-	TRBV3-1/TRBV3-2	TRBJ1-1	TGTGCCAGCAGCCGACAGGGGACGTCTTTTGCTTTCTTT	CASSRQGTSFAFF
TRBD1	14	-	TRBV7-9	TRBJ1-2	TGTGCCAGCAGCCTAGGGACAGGGATCTTGGGCTACACCTTC	CASSLGTGILGYTF
TRBD2	14	-	TRBV19	TRBJ2-1	TGTGCCAGTGACGACCGGGGGGGCCACAATGAGCAGTTCTTC	CASDDRGGHNEQFF
TRBD1	19	-	TRBV7-2	TRBJ2-3	TGTGCCAGCAGCTTAGTATTGGCCGGGACAGGGGGCCTCACAGATACGCAGTATTTT	CASSLVLAGTGGLTDTQYF
TRBD1	15	-	TRBV9	TRBJ1-5	TGTGCCAGCAGCGTAGGACAGGGCTACAATCAGCCCCAGCATTTT	CASSVGQGYNQPQHF
-	14	-	TRBV7-8	TRBJ1-1	TGTGTCACCCATTTAGGAGGTCCGAACACTGAAGCTTTCTTT	CVTHLGGPNTEAFF
TRBD1	13	-	TRBV11-2	TRBJ2-1	TGTGCCAGCAGCCTTGACAGGGGACATGAGCAGTTCTTC	CASSLDRGHEQFF
TRBD1	17	-	TRBV7-6	TRBJ1-2	TGTGCCAGCAGCCTGCGCTTCACGGGACAGGGGGCTTATGGCTACACCTTC	CASSLRFTGQGAYGYTF
TRBD1	15	-	TRBV10-3	TRBJ1-5	TGTGCCATCAGTGGGACAGGGCCTTACAATCAGCCCCAGCATTTT	CAISGTGPYNQPQHF
-	18	-	TRBV4-3	TRBJ2-3	TGCGCCAGCAGCCAAGAGGGGGCAGGGGCTCAAGGCACAGATACGCAGTATTTT	CASSQEGAGAQGTDTQYF
-	15	once	TRBV4-2	TRBJ1-2	TGTGCCAGCAGCCAAGAGTCCGGGACATATGATGGCTACACCTTC	CASSQESGTYDGYTF
TRBD1	15	few	TRBV27	TRBJ1-6	TGTGCCAGCAGGGACAGGTCGGGGTTTAATTCACCCCTCCACTTT	CASRDRSGFNSPLHF
-	16	-	TRBV10-1	TRBJ2-2	TGCGCCAGCAGTGCTCGGATCGGGGTGAACACCGGGGAGCTGTTTTTT	CASSARIGVNTGELFF
TRBD2	14	-	TRBV7-2	TRBJ2-5	TGTGCCAGCAGCCATCCGACTAGCGGGGGCCCCCGGGACTTC	CASSHPTSGGPRDF
TRBD1	17	-	TRBV13	TRBJ1-2	TGTGCCAGCAGCCTTAACAGGGGTTGGACTACTAACTATGGCTACACCTTC	CASSLNRGWTTNYGYTF